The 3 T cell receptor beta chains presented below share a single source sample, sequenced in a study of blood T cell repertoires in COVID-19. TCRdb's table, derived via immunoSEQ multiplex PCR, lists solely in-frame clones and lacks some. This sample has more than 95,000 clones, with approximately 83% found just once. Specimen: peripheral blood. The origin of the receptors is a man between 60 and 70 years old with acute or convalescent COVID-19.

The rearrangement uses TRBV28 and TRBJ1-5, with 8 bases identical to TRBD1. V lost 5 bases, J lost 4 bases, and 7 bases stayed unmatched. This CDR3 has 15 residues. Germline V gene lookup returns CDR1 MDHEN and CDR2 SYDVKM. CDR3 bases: TGTGCCAGCAGTCGGTCGGGACAGGTTAATCAGCCCCAGCATTTT. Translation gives CASSRSGQVNQPQHF.

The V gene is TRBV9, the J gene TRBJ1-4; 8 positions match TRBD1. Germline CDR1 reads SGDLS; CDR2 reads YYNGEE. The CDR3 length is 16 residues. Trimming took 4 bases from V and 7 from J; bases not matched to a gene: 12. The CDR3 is CASSRTPGQDAEKLFF. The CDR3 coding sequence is TGTGCCAGCAGCAGAACACCGGGACAGGATGCTGAAAAACTGTTTTTT.

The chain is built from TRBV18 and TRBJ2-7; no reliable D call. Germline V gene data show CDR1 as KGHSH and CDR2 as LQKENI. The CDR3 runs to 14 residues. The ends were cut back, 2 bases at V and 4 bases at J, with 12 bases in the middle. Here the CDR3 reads CASSPGAQRYEQYF. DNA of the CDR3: TGTGCCAGCTCACCAGGCGCGCAGCGTTACGAGCAGTACTTC.